What follows are 11 T cell receptor beta chains derived from one specimen sequenced in a study of T-cell reconstitution after alpha-beta-depleted transplantation in children. The authors prepared the TCRbeta library with unique molecular identifiers. TCRdb used MiXCR to reprocess the PCR reads, holding one entry per CDR3 protein. The data hold about 260,000 distinct CDR3 sequences, with about 9.9% observed a single time. Sequences were derived from peripheral blood, sampled 180 days after TCRalphabeta/CD19-depleted stem cell transplant. These receptors all come from a male patient aged 2-15 years who had a stem cell transplant for chronic granulomatous disease, so the T cells may come from the graft donor.

The chain carries TRBV5-1 and TRBJ2-5; 7 nucleotides match TRBD1. CDR1 is SGHRS and CDR2 is YFSETQ in the germline V gene. This CDR3 is 15 amino acids long. The V and J ends lost 0 bases and 2 bases, in that order; junction bases with no gene match: 4. The CDR3, as DNA: TGCGCCAGCAGCTTGGCGGACAGGAGTCAAGAGACCCAGTACTTC. Translation: CASSLADRSQETQYF. Drawing the rest from reference TRBV5-1 and TRBJ2-5, the complete variable domain is KAGVTQTPRYLIKTRGQQVTLSCSPISGHRSVSWYQQTPGQGLQFLFEYFSETQRNKGNFPGRFSGRQFSNSRSEMNVSTLELGDSALYLCASSLADRSQETQYFGPGTRLLVL.

This clonotype was picked up many times. The chain uses TRBV12-3 or TRBV12-4 and TRBJ2-1; TRBD2 agrees at 11 bases. The length of the CDR3 is 14 residues. The V segment lost 5 bases and the J segment 8 bases; nucleotides outside the gene matches: 5. The CDR3 loop is CASSPWGLADEQFF. The CDR3 DNA reads as TGTGCCAGCAGTCCGTGGGGACTAGCGGATGAGCAGTTCTTC.

This clonotype was counted many times. This chain joins TRBV20-1 and TRBJ2-5, with TRBD2 identical over 7 bases. V shed 3 bases and J 0 bases; nucleotides not matched to a gene: 4. Germline V gives CDR1 DFQATT, CDR2 SNEGSKA (reference sequence). The CDR3 is made up of 14 amino acids. CDR3 nucleotide sequence: TGCAGTGCTAGTCTAGCGGTGTACCAAGAGACCCAGTACTTC. Translating it yields CSASLAVYQETQYF.

With respect to this clonotype: This clone may be a read error of a much larger clone one base away. The chain recombines TRBV6-5 with TRBJ2-7, with unresolved D. The germline gives CDR1 MNHEY, CDR2 SVGAGI. This CDR3 spans 12 amino acids. CDR3 bases: TGTGCCAGCATTCCGCGATCCTACGAGCATTACTTC. Translation: CASIPRSYEHYF.

In this sample, this clonotype turned up many times. The chain couples TRBV5-1 to TRBJ2-2; D gene uncertain. V was cut by 5 bases and J by 0 bases, with 8 bases left in between. The CDR3 sequence is 14 residues long. Germline-derived CDR1 and CDR2 are SGHRS and YFSETQ. The CDR3 loop reads CASSFDSNTGELFF. The CDR3 nucleotides are TGCGCCAGCAGTTTTGACTCGAACACCGGGGAGCTGTTTTTT.

In its sample, this clonotype was seen many times. This chain connects TRBV28 to TRBJ2-1, with 7 bases lining up with TRBD2. V shed 3 bases, J shed 9 bases, and the junction held 11 bases outside the gene matches. Germline lookup yields CDR1 MDHEN and CDR2 SYDVKM. The CDR3 loop spans 15 amino acids. The CDR3, as DNA: TGTGCCAGCAGTTTTCGGGCTAGCGGTCGAGGTGAGCAGTTCTTC. Amino acid sequence: CASSFRASGRGEQFF.

This clonotype was seen ten or more times. The chain uses TRBV7-8 and TRBJ2-1; D gene uncertain. Trimming pared 1 base from V and 11 bases from J, leaving 12 bases between. CDR1 and CDR2 from the germline V gene are SGHVS and FQNEAQ. This CDR3 has 13 amino acids. The CDR3 protein is CASSLGVTMKQFF. The CDR3 coding sequence is TGTGCCAGCAGCTTAGGGGTAACAATGAAGCAGTTCTTC.

This clonotype was seen repeatedly, ten times or more. The V gene is TRBV14, the J gene TRBJ2-5; 8 positions agree with TRBD2. Unmatched junction bases numbered 5, after V lost 4 bases and J lost 1 base. This CDR3 has 15 residues. CDR1 SGHDN and CDR2 FVKESK come from the germline V gene. CDR3 sequence (DNA): TGTGCCAGCAGCCCGAGGACTAGCAGCCAAGAGACCCAGTACTTC. It specifies CASSPRTSSQETQYF.

At least ten counts were recorded for this clonotype. The DNA for the CDR3 is TGTGCCAGCAGTTACTCCTTTCAGGGAAACTATGGCTACACCTTC. Translating gives CASSYSFQGNYGYTF. This chain links TRBV6-5 with TRBJ1-2; tentatively, D is TRBD1 (5 bases). Germline CDR1 is MNHEY and CDR2 is SVGAGI. The CDR3 totals 15 residues. The V gene lost 0 bases and the J gene lost 2 bases, with 10 bases spanning the gap.

This clonotype was counted many times. The chain combines TRBV10-3 with TRBJ2-1; 7 bases map to TRBD2. Germline V gene data show CDR1 as ENHRY and CDR2 as SYGVKD. This CDR3 comprises 15 residues. The V and J ends lost 3 bases and 7 bases, in that order; junction bases with no gene match: 9. In DNA form, the CDR3 reads TGTGCCATCAGTGATGGGCGGGAGTTATCGAATGAGCAGTTCTTC. Translating gives CAISDGRELSNEQFF.

This clonotype was seen many times. The gene calls are TRBV11-1 and TRBJ1-2, with D possibly matching TRBD1 (5 bases). Trimming took off 5 bases at V and 1 base at J, with 23 bases between the two ends. Germline V gene lookup returns CDR1 SGHAT and CDR2 FQDESV (reference sequence). This CDR3 has 18 amino acids. The CDR3: CASSARDGGALRNYGYTF. The CDR3, as DNA: TGTGCCAGCAGCGCCCGGGACGGCGGAGCCCTTCGTAACTATGGCTACACCTTC.